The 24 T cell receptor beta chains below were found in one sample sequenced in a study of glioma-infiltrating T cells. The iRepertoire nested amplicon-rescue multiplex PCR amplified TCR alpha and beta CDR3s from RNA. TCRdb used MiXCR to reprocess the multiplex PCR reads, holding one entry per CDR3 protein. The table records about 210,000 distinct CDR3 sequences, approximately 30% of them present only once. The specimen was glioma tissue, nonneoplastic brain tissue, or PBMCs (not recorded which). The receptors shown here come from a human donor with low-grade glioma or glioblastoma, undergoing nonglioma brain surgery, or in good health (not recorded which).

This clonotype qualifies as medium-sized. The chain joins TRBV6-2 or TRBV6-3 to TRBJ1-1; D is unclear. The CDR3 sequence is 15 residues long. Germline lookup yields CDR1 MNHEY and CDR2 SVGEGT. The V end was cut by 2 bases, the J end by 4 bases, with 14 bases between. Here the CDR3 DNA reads TGTGCCAGCAGTTACGGAATAGGGAGTCGCACTGAAGCTTTCTTT. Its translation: CASSYGIGSRTEAFF.

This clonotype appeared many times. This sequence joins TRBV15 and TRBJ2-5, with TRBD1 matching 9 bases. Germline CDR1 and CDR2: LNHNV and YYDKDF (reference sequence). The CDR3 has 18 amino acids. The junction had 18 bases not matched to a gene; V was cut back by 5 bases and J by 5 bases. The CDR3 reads CATSYPGQGEWFQETQYF. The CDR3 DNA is TGTGCCACCAGCTACCCGGGACAGGGAGAATGGTTCCAGGAGACCCAGTACTTC.

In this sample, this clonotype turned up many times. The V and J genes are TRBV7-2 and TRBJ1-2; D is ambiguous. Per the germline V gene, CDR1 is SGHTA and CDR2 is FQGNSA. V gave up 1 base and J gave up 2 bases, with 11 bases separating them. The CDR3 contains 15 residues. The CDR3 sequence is CASSLGGGTNYGYTF. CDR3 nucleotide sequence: TGTGCCAGCAGCTTAGGGGGTGGAACGAACTATGGCTACACCTTC.

The DNA of the CDR3 is TGTGCCAGCTCACCACCCGGGACAGGGAGGGACATTCAGTACTTC. Residues: CASSPPGTGRDIQYF. J is TRBJ2-4 and V is TRBV18; 9 nucleotides line up with TRBD1. The CDR3 spans 15 residues. Germline V lookup: CDR1 KGHSH, CDR2 LQKENI. Unmatched junction bases numbered 5, after V lost 0 bases and J lost 8 bases.

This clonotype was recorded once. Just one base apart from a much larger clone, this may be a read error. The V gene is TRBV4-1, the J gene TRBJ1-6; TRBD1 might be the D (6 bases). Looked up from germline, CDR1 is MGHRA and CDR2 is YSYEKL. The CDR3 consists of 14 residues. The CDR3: CAGSPRQADSPLHF. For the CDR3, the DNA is TGCGCCGGCAGCCCAAGACAGGCAGATTCACCCCTCCACTTT.

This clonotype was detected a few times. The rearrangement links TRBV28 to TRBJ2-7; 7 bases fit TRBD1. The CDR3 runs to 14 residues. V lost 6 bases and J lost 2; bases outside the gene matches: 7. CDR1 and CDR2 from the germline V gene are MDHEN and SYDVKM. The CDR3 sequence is CASRSRQGAYEQYF. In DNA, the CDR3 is TGTGCCAGCAGGTCACGACAGGGAGCCTACGAGCAGTACTTC. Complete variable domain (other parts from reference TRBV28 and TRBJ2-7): DVKVTQSSRYLVKRTGEKVFLECVQDMDHENMFWYRQDPGLGLRLIYFSYDVKMKEKGDIPEGYSVSREKKERFSLILESASTNQTSMYLCASRSRQGAYEQYFGPGTRLTVT.

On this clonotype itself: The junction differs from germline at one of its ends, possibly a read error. CDR3: CASILSGFYGNQPQHF. CDR3 DNA sequence: TGTGCCAGCATTTTATCAGGGTTCTACGGAAATCAGCCCCAGCATTTT. The J gene is TRBJ1-5, the V gene TRBV27; TRBD1 might be the D (5 bases). CDR3 length equals 16 residues. Looked up from germline, CDR1 is MNHEY and CDR2 is SMNVEV (reference sequence).

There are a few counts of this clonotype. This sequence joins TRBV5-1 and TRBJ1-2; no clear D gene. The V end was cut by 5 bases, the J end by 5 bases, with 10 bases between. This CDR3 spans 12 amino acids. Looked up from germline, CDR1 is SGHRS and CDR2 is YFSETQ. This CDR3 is CASSQDEYGYTF. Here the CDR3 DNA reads TGCGCCAGCAGTCAAGACGAGTATGGCTACACCTTC. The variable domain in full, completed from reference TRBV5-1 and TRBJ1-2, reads KAGVTQTPRYLIKTRGQQVTLSCSPISGHRSVSWYQQTPGQGLQFLFEYFSETQRNKGNFPGRFSGRQFSNSRSEMNVSTLELGDSALYLCASSQDEYGYTFGSGTRLTVV.

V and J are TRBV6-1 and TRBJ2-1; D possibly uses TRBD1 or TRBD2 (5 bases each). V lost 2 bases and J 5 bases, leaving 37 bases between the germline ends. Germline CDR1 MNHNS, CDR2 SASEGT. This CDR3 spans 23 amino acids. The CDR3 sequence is CASSESGGQGGKKRGVGNNEQFF. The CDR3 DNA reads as TGTGCCAGCAGTGAAAGTGGAGGTCAAGGTGGAAAGAAGAGGGGAGTTGGTAACAATGAGCAGTTCTTC.

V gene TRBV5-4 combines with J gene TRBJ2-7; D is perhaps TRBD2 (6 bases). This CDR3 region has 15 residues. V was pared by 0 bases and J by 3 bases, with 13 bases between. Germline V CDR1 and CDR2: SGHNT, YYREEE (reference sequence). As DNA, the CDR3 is TGTGCCAGCAGCTTGGGCTCGGGAGAATACTACGAGCAGTACTTC. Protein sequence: CASSLGSGEYYEQYF.

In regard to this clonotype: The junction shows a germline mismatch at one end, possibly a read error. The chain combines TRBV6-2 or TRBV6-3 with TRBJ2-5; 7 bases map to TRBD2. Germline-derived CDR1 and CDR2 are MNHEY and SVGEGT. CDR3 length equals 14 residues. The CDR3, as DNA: TGTGCCAGCAGTTACGGGGCGGGGGTAGAGACCAAGTACTTC. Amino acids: CASSYGAGVETKYF.

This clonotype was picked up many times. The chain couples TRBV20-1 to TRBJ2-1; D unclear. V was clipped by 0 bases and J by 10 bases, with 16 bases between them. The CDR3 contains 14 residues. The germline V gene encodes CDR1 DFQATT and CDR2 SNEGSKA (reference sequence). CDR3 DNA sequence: TGCAGTGCTAGAGATATGGGCGAGGTGAGAGAGCAGTTCTTC. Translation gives CSARDMGEVREQFF.

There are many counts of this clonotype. This chain's CDR3 is CASRGGTGTYEQYF. The CDR3 DNA follows: TGTGCCAGCAGGGGCGGGACAGGAACCTACGAGCAGTACTTC. V and J are TRBV28 and TRBJ2-7; TRBD1 aligns across 8 bases. The CDR3 has 14 amino acids. CDR1 and CDR2 from the germline V gene are MDHEN and SYDVKM. V lost 6 bases and J lost 2; bases outside the gene matches: 6.

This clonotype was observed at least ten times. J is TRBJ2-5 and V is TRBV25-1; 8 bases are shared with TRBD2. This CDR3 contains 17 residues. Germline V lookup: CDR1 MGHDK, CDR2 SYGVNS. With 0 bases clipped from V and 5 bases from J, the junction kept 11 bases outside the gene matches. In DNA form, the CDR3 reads TGTGCCAGCAGTGAATATCAACTAGCGGAGGAGTTGGAGACCCAGTACTTC. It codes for CASSEYQLAEELETQYF.

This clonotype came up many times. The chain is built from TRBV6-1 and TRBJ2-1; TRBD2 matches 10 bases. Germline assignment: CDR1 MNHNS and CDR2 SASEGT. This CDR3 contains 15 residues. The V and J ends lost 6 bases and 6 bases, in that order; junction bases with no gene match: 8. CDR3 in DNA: TGTGCCAGCAGGGAGCTAGCGGGAGCGGGCAATGAGCAGTTCTTC. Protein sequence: CASRELAGAGNEQFF.

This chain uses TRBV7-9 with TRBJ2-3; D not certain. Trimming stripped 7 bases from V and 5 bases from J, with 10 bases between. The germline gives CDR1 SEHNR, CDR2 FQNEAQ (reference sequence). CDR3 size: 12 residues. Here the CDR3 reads CASTSWEDTQYF. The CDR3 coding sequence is TGTGCCAGCACCTCGTGGGAAGATACGCAGTATTTT.

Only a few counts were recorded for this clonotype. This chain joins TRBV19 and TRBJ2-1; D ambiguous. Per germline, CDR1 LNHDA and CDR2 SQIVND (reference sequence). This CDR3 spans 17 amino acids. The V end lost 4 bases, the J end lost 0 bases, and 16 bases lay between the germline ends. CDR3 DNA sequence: TGTGCCAGTAGTACCGCCCGCCTAGGAAACTCCTACAATGAGCAGTTCTTC. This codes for CASSTARLGNSYNEQFF. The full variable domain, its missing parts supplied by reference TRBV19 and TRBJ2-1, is DGGITQSPKYLFRKEGQNVTLSCEQNLNHDAMYWYRQDPGQGLRLIYYSQIVNDFQKGDIAEGYSVSREKKESFPLTVTSAQKNPTAFYLCASSTARLGNSYNEQFFGPGTRLTVL.

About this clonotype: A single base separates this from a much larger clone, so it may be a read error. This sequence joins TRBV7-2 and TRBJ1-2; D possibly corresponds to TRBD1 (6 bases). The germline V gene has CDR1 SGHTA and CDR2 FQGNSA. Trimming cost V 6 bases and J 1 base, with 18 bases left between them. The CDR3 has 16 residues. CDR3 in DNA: TGTGCCAGCAGTTCTCACATCGGCAGGGGTAACTATGGCTACACCTTC. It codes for CASSSHIGRGNYGYTF. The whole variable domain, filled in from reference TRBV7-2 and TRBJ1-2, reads GAGVSQSPSNKVTEKGKDVELRCDPISGHTALYWYRQSLGQGLEFLIYFQGNSAPDKSGLPSDRFSAERTGGSVSTLTIQRTQQEDSAVYLCASSSHIGRGNYGYTFGSGTRLTVV.

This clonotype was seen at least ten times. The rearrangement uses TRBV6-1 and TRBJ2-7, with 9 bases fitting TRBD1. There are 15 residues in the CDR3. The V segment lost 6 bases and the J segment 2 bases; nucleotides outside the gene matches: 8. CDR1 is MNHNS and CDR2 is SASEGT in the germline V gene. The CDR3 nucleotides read TGTGCCAGCAGCCTCCCGGGACAGGGAACCTACGAGCAGTACTTC. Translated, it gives CASSLPGQGTYEQYF.

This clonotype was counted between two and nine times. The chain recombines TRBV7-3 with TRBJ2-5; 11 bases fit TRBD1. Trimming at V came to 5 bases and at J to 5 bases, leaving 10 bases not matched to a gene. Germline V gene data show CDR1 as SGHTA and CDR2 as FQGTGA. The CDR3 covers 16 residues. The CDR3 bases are TGTGCCAGCAGCCCAGCTAGGACAGGGGGCTTCGAGACCCAGTACTTC. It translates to CASSPARTGGFETQYF.

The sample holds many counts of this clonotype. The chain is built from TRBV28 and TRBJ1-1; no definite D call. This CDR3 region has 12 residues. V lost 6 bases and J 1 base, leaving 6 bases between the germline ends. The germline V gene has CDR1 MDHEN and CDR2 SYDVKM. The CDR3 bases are TGTGCCAGCAGGCCATCGAACACTGAAGCTTTCTTT. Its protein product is CASRPSNTEAFF.

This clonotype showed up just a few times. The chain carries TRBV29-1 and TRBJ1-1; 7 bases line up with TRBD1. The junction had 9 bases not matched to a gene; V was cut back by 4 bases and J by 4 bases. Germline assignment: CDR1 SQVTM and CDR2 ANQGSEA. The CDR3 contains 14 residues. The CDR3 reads CSVARTQGGTEAFF. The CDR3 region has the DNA TGCAGCGTTGCCCGGACCCAGGGGGGCACTGAAGCTTTCTTT.

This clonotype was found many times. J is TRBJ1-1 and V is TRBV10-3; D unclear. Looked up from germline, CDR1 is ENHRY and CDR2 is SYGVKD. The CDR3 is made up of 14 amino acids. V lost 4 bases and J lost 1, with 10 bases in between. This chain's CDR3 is CAISAGLENTEAFF. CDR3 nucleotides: TGTGCCATCAGTGCAGGTCTTGAGAACACTGAAGCTTTCTTT.

The DNA for the CDR3 is TGCAGTGCTCCAGAAGGAGTATTGTACATTGAAGCTTTCTTT. Its protein product is CSAPEGVLYIEAFF. This sequence joins TRBV20-1 and TRBJ1-1; D not certain. In germline, CDR1 is DFQATT, CDR2 SNEGSKA (reference sequence). The length of the CDR3 is 14 residues. Between the trimmed V and J ends, which lost 5 bases and 7 bases, there was a span of 20 bases.